One and the same sample provided the 29 T cell receptor beta chains below, sequenced in a study of T cell repertoires in cytomegalovirus infection. TCRdb reprocessed the reads via MiXCR and lists one record per CDR3 protein. Of roughly 340,000 distinct CDR3 sequences in the sample, 25% to 30% were seen once. These receptors lack a known antigen. Material: cultured PBMCs, obtained from culture after CMV antigen stimulation. These TCRs come from a human donor in good health (CMV status not recorded). Some clones in this sample may be carry-over from other donors' samples.

The chain couples TRBV10-3 to TRBJ1-2; D call uncertain. The CDR3 is 13 residues long. The V gene's germline CDR1 is ENHRY and CDR2 SYGVKD. Trimming took off 6 bases at V and 4 bases at J, with 12 bases between the two ends. CDR3 amino acids: CAIRPFESYGYTF. The CDR3 DNA is TGTGCCATCAGGCCCTTCGAAAGCTATGGCTACACCTTC.

V and J are TRBV2 and TRBJ2-1, with 9 nucleotides matching TRBD2. This CDR3 is built from 16 residues. Germline-derived CDR1 and CDR2 are SNHLY and FYNNEI. The trim removed 5 bases at V and 4 bases at J, leaving 9 bases unmatched. CDR3 sequence reads: CASSWLETSGYNEQFF. In DNA form, the CDR3 reads TGTGCCAGCAGTTGGCTAGAGACTAGCGGATACAATGAGCAGTTCTTC.

This clonotype was recorded a few times. This chain links TRBV7-2 with TRBJ2-5, with D tentatively TRBD1 (6 bases). The CDR3 totals 13 residues. V was cut by 5 bases and J by 5 bases, with 12 bases left in between. CDR1 and CDR2 from the germline V gene are SGHTA and FQGNSA. The CDR3 is CASSVTGFETQYF. The CDR3 DNA is TGTGCCAGCAGCGTAACAGGGTTTGAGACCCAGTACTTC.

The gene calls are TRBV29-1 and TRBJ1-2; 9 nucleotides agree with TRBD1. Per germline, CDR1 SQVTM and CDR2 ANQGSEA. With V trimmed by 4 bases and J by 7 bases, 10 bases remained unmatched. This CDR3 contains 14 residues. The CDR3 DNA reads as TGCAGCGTTGCACCGGGGACAGGGACTTCTGGCTACACCTTC. Translation: CSVAPGTGTSGYTF. Complete variable domain (other parts from reference TRBV29-1 and TRBJ1-2): SAVISQKPSRDICQRGTSLTIQCQVDSQVTMMFWYRQQPGQSLTLIATANQGSEATYESGFVIDKFPISRPNLTFSTLTVSNMSPEDSSIYLCSVAPGTGTSGYTFGSGTRLTVV.

This clonotype was counted only a few times. V gene TRBV2 combines with J gene TRBJ2-6; D ambiguous. The germline V and J ends were trimmed by 4 bases and 0 bases, with 16 bases remaining between them. The CDR3 totals 18 residues. Germline V CDR1 and CDR2: SNHLY, FYNNEI. The CDR3 nucleotides are TGTGCCAGCAGTGGTTGGTTGTACGTCTACTCTGGGGCCAACGTCCTGACTTTC. Its translation is CASSGWLYVYSGANVLTF.

The chain recombines TRBV7-9 with TRBJ1-2; 7 nucleotides match TRBD1. Germline V CDR1 and CDR2: SEHNR, FQNEAQ (reference sequence). V was clipped by 1 base and J by 4 bases; unmatched bases: 6. The CDR3 sequence is 15 residues long. The CDR3: CASSLEGQSFYGYTF. For the CDR3, the DNA is TGTGCCAGCAGCTTAGAGGGACAGTCCTTCTATGGCTACACCTTC.

This clonotype showed up just a few times. The V call is TRBV29-1, the J call TRBJ1-1, with D perhaps matching TRBD1 (5 bases). The V gene's germline CDR1 is SQVTM and CDR2 ANQGSEA. The CDR3 totals 15 residues. V lost 4 bases to trimming and J lost 4 bases, with 19 bases between them. The CDR3 coding sequence is TGCAGCGTTGCCCCCTTGTTTGGACATGCCACTGAAGCTTTCTTT. Its translation: CSVAPLFGHATEAFF.

The chain couples TRBV6-2 or TRBV6-3 to TRBJ2-7; 9 bases match TRBD2. J lost 5 bases, V lost 3 bases, and 8 bases had no gene match. This CDR3 has 15 amino acids. From germline, CDR1 is MNHEY and CDR2 SVGEGT. The CDR3 loop is CASSYQAGGLNEQYF. In DNA, the CDR3 is TGTGCCAGCAGTTATCAGGCGGGAGGGCTCAACGAGCAGTACTTC.

This clonotype appeared many times. J is TRBJ2-5 and V is TRBV7-9, with 8 nucleotides matching TRBD2. Trimming cost V 5 bases and J 5 bases; bases outside gene matches: 13. This CDR3 contains 16 residues. CDR1 and CDR2 from the germline V gene are SEHNR and FQNEAQ (reference sequence). CDR3 nucleotides: TGTGCCAGCAGCCATGGGCGAGATAGCGGGACGGAGACCCAGTACTTC. Translating it yields CASSHGRDSGTETQYF.

V and J are TRBV7-9 and TRBJ1-2; D is perhaps TRBD1 (5 bases). The germline gives CDR1 SEHNR, CDR2 FQNEAQ (reference sequence). The CDR3 runs 16 residues. Trimming stripped 4 bases from V and 8 bases from J, with 23 bases between. CDR3 DNA: TGTGCCAGCAGCTCCACCGTGGACGTCAGGGTGAACGGCTACACCTTC. It encodes CASSSTVDVRVNGYTF.

This clonotype was found a few times. The chain employs TRBV11-1 and TRBJ1-1, with a weak D call TRBD1 (5 bases). The CDR3 extends over 11 amino acids. V lost 2 bases to trimming and J lost 10 bases, with 8 bases between them. Germline assignment: CDR1 SGHAT and CDR2 FQDESV (reference sequence). CDR3 residues: CASSLQGAAFF. The CDR3 DNA is TGTGCCAGCAGCTTACAAGGGGCAGCTTTCTTT.

In its sample, this clonotype was seen many times. The chain employs TRBV7-8 and TRBJ1-6; tentatively, D is TRBD1 (5 bases). The CDR3 spans 15 residues. V lost 4 bases and J 6 bases, leaving 13 bases between the germline ends. Germline V gives CDR1 SGHVS, CDR2 FQNEAQ. As DNA, the CDR3 is TGTGCCAGCAGCTCCCGACAGTATACTAATTCACCCCTCCACTTT. Translating gives CASSSRQYTNSPLHF.

On this clonotype itself: This clone may be a read error of a much larger clone one base away. The V gene is TRBV3-1, the J gene TRBJ1-1; TRBD1 matches at 9 bases. V lost 2 bases and J lost 6; bases outside the gene matches: 4. The CDR3 has 14 amino acids. Germline values: CDR1 LGHDT, CDR2 YNNKEL (reference sequence). In DNA, the CDR3 is TGTGCCAGCAGCCAAACAGGGGGCGCGGCTGAAGCTTTCTTT. This encodes CASSQTGGAAEAFF.

The chain couples TRBV18 to TRBJ1-4, with D perhaps TRBD1 (6 bases). The V and J ends lost 3 bases and 5 bases respectively, with 7 bases between them. Germline V CDR1 and CDR2: KGHSH, LQKENI. The CDR3 is made up of 13 amino acids. The CDR3 DNA reads TGTGCCAGCTCACCGGGACAAAATGAAAAACTGTTTTTT. Translated: CASSPGQNEKLFF.

This clonotype was seen a handful of times. CDR3 nucleotide sequence: TGTGCCAGCTCCGGACAGCCCACAGATACGCAGTATTTT. Translation gives CASSGQPTDTQYF. The chain has TRBV7-2 and TRBJ2-3; TRBD1 might be the D (6 bases). Trimming shortened V by 8 bases and J by 2 bases, and 11 bases separated the two germline ends. The CDR3 extends over 13 amino acids. From germline, CDR1 is SGHTA and CDR2 FQGNSA. Full variable domain (missing parts from reference TRBV7-2 and TRBJ2-3): GAGVSQSPSNKVTEKGKDVELRCDPISGHTALYWYRQSLGQGLEFLIYFQGNSAPDKSGLPSDRFSAERTGGSVSTLTIQRTQQEDSAVYLCASSGQPTDTQYFGPGTRLTVL.

V and J are TRBV5-1 and TRBJ2-7; 12 bases match TRBD2. The germline V gene encodes CDR1 SGHRS and CDR2 YFSETQ. The junction had 12 bases not matched to a gene; V was cut back by 2 bases and J by 3 bases. The length of the CDR3 is 18 residues. The CDR3 here is CASSFGTRLAGVLYEQYF. The CDR3 coding sequence is TGCGCCAGCAGCTTTGGAACCAGACTAGCGGGAGTGCTCTACGAGCAGTACTTC.

This clonotype was seen a handful of times. The chain links TRBV15 to TRBJ2-7, with 12 bases that match TRBD1. Germline CDR1 reads LNHNV; CDR2 reads YYDKDF (reference sequence). The ends lost 5 bases at V and 4 bases at J; junction bases unmatched: 6. The length of the CDR3 is 15 residues. The CDR3 is CATSPLGQGAYEQYF. Here the CDR3 DNA reads TGTGCCACCAGCCCACTGGGACAGGGGGCATACGAGCAGTACTTC.

J is TRBJ1-2 and V is TRBV2; 7 nucleotides match TRBD1. The CDR3 has 12 residues. Per germline, CDR1 SNHLY and CDR2 FYNNEI. V gave up 6 bases and J gave up 7 bases; unmatched junction bases: 5. CDR3 sequence (DNA): TGTGCCAGCAGCGGACAGGTTATTGGCTACACCTTC. This sequence encodes CASSGQVIGYTF.

The V gene is TRBV2, the J gene TRBJ1-1; weak D call: TRBD1 (6 bases). V was pared by 6 bases and J by 1 base, with 12 bases between. The CDR3 is 14 residues long. The V gene's germline CDR1 is SNHLY and CDR2 FYNNEI. The CDR3 sequence is CASRPGHTNTEAFF. Here the CDR3 DNA reads TGTGCCAGCAGGCCGGGACACACGAACACTGAAGCTTTCTTT.

This clonotype was detected only a few times. The chain carries TRBV5-5 and TRBJ2-5; no clear D. This CDR3 comprises 13 residues. From germline, CDR1 is SGHKS and CDR2 YYEKEE (reference sequence). V was clipped by 1 base and J by 4 bases, with 8 bases between them. The CDR3 is CASSLQPGETQYF. The CDR3 nucleotides read TGTGCCAGCAGCTTGCAACCCGGAGAGACCCAGTACTTC.

The chain carries TRBV6-6 and TRBJ2-5, with D tentatively TRBD2 (6 bases). The CDR3 totals 17 residues. Germline CDR1 MNHNY, CDR2 SVGAGI (reference sequence). Trimming left V 0 bases short and J 2 bases short, with 16 bases between. CDR3 DNA sequence: TGTGCCAGCAGTTACTCTGGACTGACCGGAGGGCAAGAGACCCAGTACTTC. Residues: CASSYSGLTGGQETQYF.

Only a few counts were recorded for this clonotype. V and J are TRBV12-3 or TRBV12-4 and TRBJ2-7, with 9 bases that match TRBD1. The CDR3 has 17 amino acids. J gave up 4 bases and V 5 bases, and 15 bases lay outside the gene matches. Written as DNA, the CDR3 is TGTGCCAGCAGTGGCCCCCAAGACAGGGGGGCATCTTACGAGCAGTACTTC. The encoded protein is CASSGPQDRGASYEQYF.

The chain uses TRBV27 and TRBJ2-7; D uncertain. The CDR3 is made up of 15 amino acids. Trimming took off 6 bases at V and 0 bases at J, with 15 bases between the two ends. Germline V lookup: CDR1 MNHEY, CDR2 SMNVEV (reference sequence). DNA for the CDR3: TGTGCCAGCAGCTCCATTTTCCCGAGCTCCTACGAGCAGTACTTC. The encoded protein is CASSSIFPSSYEQYF.

This clonotype was counted between two and nine times. This CDR3 reads CASSYGGTGNTIYF. CDR3 in DNA: TGTGCCAGCAGTTACGGGGGAACTGGAAACACCATATATTTT. The rearrangement uses TRBV6-5 and TRBJ1-3; a weak D match, TRBD1 (5 bases). CDR1 MNHEY and CDR2 SVGAGI come from the germline V gene. The CDR3 is made up of 14 amino acids. V was clipped by 2 bases and J by 2 bases, with 7 bases between them.

The V gene is TRBV30, the J gene TRBJ2-1; 11 nucleotides match TRBD2. Looked up from germline, CDR1 is GTSNPN and CDR2 is SVGIG (reference sequence). The ends lost 6 bases at V and 2 bases at J; junction bases unmatched: 3. CDR3 size: 14 residues. The CDR3 region is CACSGLAAYNEQFF. CDR3 in DNA: TGTGCCTGCTCGGGACTAGCGGCCTACAATGAGCAGTTCTTC.

This chain's CDR3 is CASSLGSGSGNDEQFF. The DNA for the CDR3 is TGTGCCAGCAGCTTAGGAAGCGGGAGCGGCAACGATGAGCAGTTCTTC. The chain uses TRBV11-3 and TRBJ2-1; 8 bases match TRBD2. V shed 1 base, J shed 8 bases, and the junction held 10 bases outside the gene matches. Per the germline V gene, CDR1 is SGHNT and CDR2 is YENEEA. This CDR3 region has 16 residues.

There are a few counts of this clonotype. J is TRBJ1-1 and V is TRBV5-1, with D unresolved. Germline lookup yields CDR1 SGHRS and CDR2 YFSETQ. The CDR3 consists of 13 residues. V was clipped by 3 bases and J by 5 bases, with 11 bases between them. As DNA, the CDR3 is TGCGCCAGCAGCTGGACGGGGAAAACTGAAGCTTTCTTT. Its translation is CASSWTGKTEAFF.

The CDR3 sequence is CSARVLARDTGELFF. CDR3 nucleotides: TGCAGTGCTAGAGTTCTAGCGCGCGACACCGGGGAGCTGTTTTTT. The chain couples TRBV20-1 to TRBJ2-2; D is perhaps TRBD2 (6 bases). V dropped 1 base and J dropped 3 bases, with 12 bases sitting between them. This CDR3 region has 15 residues. Germline CDR1 and CDR2: DFQATT and SNEGSKA (reference sequence).

The rearrangement links TRBV12-3 or TRBV12-4 to TRBJ1-1, with D perhaps TRBD1 (5 bases). Trimming removed 6 bases at V and 1 base at J, with 15 bases between. CDR3 length: 15 residues. CDR3 in DNA: TGTGCCAGCAGCTTCTCCCTAACAGGGAACACTGAAGCTTTCTTT. Its translation: CASSFSLTGNTEAFF.